This T cell receptor (beta chain) was sequenced in a study of cytomegalovirus exposure and HLA in healthy donors. From germline, CDR1 is SGHNT and CDR2 YYREEE (reference sequence). V was clipped by 3 bases and J by 4 bases; unmatched bases: 4. This CDR3 comprises 14 residues. Primers included in the PCR were 60 Vbeta and 13 Jbeta primers. Here immunoSEQ multiplex PCR was the method, and the copy in TCRdb shows in-frame clones only, minus some. The table shows some 180,000 clones, with about 80% occurring only once. Broader study findings: Most TCR sequences showed up rarely, but some public TCRs showed up in many donors. For most TCR beta V segments, an earlier analysis put the productive rate at about 87% or about 30% of the time. Three CMV-associated chains proved CMV antigen-specific in vitro. Trimming of TCR beta V- and J-genes showed a link, identified in a later analysis, to a missense DCLRE1C variant.

As regards this clone: The antigen is not known.

Material: PBMCs. The gene calls are TRBV5-4 and TRBJ2-3, with 8 bases lining up with TRBD1. This clonotype was obtained from a woman aged 55-70 years in good health and CMV-seropositive. The CDR3 protein is CASSSGQASDTQYF. For the CDR3, the DNA is TGTGCCAGCAGCTCGGGACAGGCATCAGATACGCAGTATTTT.